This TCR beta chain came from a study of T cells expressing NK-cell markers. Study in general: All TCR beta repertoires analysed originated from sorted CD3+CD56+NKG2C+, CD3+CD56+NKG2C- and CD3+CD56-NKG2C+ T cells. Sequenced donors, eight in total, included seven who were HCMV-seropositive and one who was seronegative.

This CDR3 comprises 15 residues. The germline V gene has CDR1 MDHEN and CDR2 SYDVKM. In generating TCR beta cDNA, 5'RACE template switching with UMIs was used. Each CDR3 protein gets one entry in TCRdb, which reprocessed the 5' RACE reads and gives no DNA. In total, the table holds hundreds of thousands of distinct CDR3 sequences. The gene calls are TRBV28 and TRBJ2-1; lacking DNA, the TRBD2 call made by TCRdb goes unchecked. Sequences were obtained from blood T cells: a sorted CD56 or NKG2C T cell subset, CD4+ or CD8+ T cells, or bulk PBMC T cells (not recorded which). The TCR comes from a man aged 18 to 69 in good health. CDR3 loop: CASEKLAGGNNEQFF.